This T cell receptor (beta chain) is drawn from a study of cytomegalovirus exposure and HLA in healthy donors. Study results and limitations: TCR beta chains numbering under 200 were designated cytomegalovirus-associated. About 90% or about 30% of the time was how often most TCR beta V segments were productive, according to an earlier analysis. It was taken for granted in presence/absence analyses that sequencing depth across donors was roughly uniform.

Researchers ran the PCR with 60 Vbeta and 13 Jbeta primers. Some clones are missing from TCRdb's copy, which holds only in-frame ones; the method was immunoSEQ multiplex PCR. Among 150,000 or so clones, 80% were seen once, and the ten largest hold roughly 9.7%. The CDR3 covers 16 residues. The germline V gene encodes CDR1 ENHRY and CDR2 SYGVKD. J was trimmed by 2 bases and V by 5 bases; bases with no gene match: 6. In regard to this clone: Antigen: not known.

This TCR derives from a man younger than 35 in good health and CMV-seropositive. The rearrangement uses TRBV10-3 and TRBJ1-5; 10 bases line up with TRBD1. The sequencing sample was made of PBMCs. The CDR3 coding sequence is TGTGCCATCAGTCCGGGACAGGGGAGCGGCAATCAGCCCCAGCATTTT. Translating it yields CAISPGQGSGNQPQHF.